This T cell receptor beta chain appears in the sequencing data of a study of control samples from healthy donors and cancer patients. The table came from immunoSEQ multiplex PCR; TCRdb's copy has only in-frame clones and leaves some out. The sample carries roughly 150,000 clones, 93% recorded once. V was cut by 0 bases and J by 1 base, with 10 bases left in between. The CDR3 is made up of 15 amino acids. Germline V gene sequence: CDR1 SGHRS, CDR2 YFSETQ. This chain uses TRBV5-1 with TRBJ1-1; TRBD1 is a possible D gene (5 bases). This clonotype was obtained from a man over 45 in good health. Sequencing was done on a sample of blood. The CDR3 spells CASSLGDSQNTEAFF. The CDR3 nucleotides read TGCGCCAGCAGCTTGGGCGACAGCCAGAACACTGAAGCTTTCTTT.